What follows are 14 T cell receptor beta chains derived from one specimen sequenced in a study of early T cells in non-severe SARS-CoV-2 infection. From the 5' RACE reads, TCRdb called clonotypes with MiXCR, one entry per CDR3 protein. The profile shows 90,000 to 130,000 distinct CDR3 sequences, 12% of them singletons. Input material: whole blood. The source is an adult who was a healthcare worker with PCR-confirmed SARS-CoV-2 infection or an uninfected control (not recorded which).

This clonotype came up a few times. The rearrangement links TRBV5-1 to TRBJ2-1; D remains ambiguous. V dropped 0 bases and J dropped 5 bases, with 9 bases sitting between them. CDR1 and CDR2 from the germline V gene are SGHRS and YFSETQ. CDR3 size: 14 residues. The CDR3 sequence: CASSLASANNEQFF. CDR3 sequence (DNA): TGCGCCAGCAGCTTGGCTTCGGCAAACAATGAGCAGTTCTTC. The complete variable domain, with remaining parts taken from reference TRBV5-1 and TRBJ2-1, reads KAGVTQTPRYLIKTRGQQVTLSCSPISGHRSVSWYQQTPGQGLQFLFEYFSETQRNKGNFPGRFSGRQFSNSRSEMNVSTLELGDSALYLCASSLASANNEQFFGPGTRLTVL.

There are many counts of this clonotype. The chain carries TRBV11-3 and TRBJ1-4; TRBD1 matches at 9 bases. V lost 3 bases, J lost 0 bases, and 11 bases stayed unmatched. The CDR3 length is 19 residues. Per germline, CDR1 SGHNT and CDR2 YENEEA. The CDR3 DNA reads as TGTGCCAGCAGCTTGGGACAGGGTATCCGAATTGCAACTAATGAAAAACTGTTTTTT. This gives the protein CASSLGQGIRIATNEKLFF.

This CDR3 reads CASSSQGAAYNEQFF. In DNA, the CDR3 is TGCGCCAGCAGCTCACAGGGGGCGGCCTACAATGAGCAGTTCTTC. The gene calls are TRBV5-1 and TRBJ2-1; TRBD1 matches 9 bases. Germline trimming cut 3 bases from V and 2 bases from J; bases unmatched to any gene: 3. Germline CDR1 and CDR2: SGHRS and YFSETQ. The CDR3 runs 15 residues.

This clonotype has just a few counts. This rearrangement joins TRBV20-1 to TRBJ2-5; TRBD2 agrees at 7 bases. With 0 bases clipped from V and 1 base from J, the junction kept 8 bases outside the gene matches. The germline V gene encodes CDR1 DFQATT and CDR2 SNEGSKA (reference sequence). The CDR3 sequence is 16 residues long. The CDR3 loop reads CSAREPWGGSQETQYF. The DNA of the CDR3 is TGCAGTGCTAGAGAACCCTGGGGGGGAAGCCAAGAGACCCAGTACTTC.

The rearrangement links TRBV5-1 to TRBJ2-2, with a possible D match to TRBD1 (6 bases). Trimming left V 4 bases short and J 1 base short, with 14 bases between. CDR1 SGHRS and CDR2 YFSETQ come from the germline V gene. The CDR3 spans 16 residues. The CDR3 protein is CASSPPGQRNTGELFF. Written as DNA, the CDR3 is TGCGCCAGCAGCCCCCCGGGACAAAGGAACACCGGGGAGCTGTTTTTT.

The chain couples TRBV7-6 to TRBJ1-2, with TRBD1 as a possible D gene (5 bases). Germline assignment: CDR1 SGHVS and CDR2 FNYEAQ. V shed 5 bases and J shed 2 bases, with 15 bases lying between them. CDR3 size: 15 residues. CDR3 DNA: TGTGCCAGCAGCCAATTGGTAGGGGTGAACTATGGCTACACCTTC. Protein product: CASSQLVGVNYGYTF. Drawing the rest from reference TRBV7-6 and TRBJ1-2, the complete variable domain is GAGVSQSPRYKVTKRGQDVALRCDPISGHVSLYWYRQALGQGPEFLTYFNYEAQQDKSGLPNDRFSAERPEGSISTLTIQRTEQRDSAMYRCASSQLVGVNYGYTFGSGTRLTVV.

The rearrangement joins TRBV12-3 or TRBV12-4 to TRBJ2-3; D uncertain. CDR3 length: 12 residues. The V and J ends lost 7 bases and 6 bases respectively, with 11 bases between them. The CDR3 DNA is TGTGCCAGCACCCCCTACCCCGATACGCAGTATTTT. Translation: CASTPYPDTQYF.

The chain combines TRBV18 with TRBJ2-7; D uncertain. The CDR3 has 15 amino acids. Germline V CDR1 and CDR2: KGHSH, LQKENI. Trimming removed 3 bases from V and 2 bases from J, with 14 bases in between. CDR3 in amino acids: CASSPRQVEAYEQYF. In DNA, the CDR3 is TGTGCCAGCTCACCGAGGCAGGTGGAAGCCTACGAGCAGTACTTC.

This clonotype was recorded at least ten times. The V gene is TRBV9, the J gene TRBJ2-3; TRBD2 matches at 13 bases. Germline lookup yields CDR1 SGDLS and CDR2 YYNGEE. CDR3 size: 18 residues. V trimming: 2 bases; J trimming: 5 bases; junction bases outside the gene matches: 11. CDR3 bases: TGTGCCAGCAGCGTCCCTCTTGGACTAGCGGGGGAGTTAGATACGCAGTATTTT. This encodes CASSVPLGLAGELDTQYF.

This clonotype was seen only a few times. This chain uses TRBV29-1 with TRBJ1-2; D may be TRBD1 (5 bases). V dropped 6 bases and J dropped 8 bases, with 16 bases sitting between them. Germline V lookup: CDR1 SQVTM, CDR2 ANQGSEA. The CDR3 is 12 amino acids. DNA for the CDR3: TGCAGCGTGGGGGAGGGAGTATGGGGCTACACCTTC. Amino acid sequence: CSVGEGVWGYTF.

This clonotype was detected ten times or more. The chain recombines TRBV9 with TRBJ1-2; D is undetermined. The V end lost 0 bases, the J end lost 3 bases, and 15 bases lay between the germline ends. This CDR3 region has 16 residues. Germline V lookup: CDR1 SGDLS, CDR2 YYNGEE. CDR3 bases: TGTGCCAGCAGCGTAGGGTTGGCGGGCCAGGACTATGGCTACACCTTC. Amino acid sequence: CASSVGLAGQDYGYTF. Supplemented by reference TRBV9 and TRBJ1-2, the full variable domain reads DSGVTQTPKHLITATGQRVTLRCSPRSGDLSVYWYQQSLDQGLQFLIQYYNGEERAKGNILERFSAQQFPDLHSELNLSSLELGDSALYFCASSVGLAGQDYGYTFGSGTRLTVV.

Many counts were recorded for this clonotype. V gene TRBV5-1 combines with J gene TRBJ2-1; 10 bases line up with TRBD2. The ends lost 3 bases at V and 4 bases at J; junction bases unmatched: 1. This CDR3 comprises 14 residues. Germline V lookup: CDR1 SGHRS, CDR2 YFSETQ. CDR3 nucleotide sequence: TGCGCCAGCAGCTATAGCGGGGGGTACAATGAGCAGTTCTTC. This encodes CASSYSGGYNEQFF. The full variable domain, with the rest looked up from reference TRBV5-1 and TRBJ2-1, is KAGVTQTPRYLIKTRGQQVTLSCSPISGHRSVSWYQQTPGQGLQFLFEYFSETQRNKGNFPGRFSGRQFSNSRSEMNVSTLELGDSALYLCASSYSGGYNEQFFGPGTRLTVL.

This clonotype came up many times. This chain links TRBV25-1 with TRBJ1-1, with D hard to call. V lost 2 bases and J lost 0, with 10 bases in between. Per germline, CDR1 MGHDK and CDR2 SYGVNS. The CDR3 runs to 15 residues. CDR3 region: CASSEVDRMNTEAFF. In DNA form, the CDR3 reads TGTGCCAGCAGTGAAGTGGACCGCATGAACACTGAAGCTTTCTTT.

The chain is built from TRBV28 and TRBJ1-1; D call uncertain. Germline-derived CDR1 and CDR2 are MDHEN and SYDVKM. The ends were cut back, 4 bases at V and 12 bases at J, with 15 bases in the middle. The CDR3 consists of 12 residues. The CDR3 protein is CASSSGGPPPFF. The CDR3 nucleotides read TGTGCCAGCAGTTCGGGCGGGCCGCCTCCTTTCTTT.